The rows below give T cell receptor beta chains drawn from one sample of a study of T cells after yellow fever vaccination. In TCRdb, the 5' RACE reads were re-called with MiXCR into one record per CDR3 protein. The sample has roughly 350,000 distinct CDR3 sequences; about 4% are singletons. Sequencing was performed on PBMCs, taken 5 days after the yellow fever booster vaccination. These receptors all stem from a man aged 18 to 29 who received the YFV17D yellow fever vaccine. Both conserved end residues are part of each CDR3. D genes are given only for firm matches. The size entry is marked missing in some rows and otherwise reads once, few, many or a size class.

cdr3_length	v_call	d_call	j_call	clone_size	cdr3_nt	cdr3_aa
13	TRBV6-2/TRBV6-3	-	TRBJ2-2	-	TGTGCCAGCAGTTATGTTGAAACCGGGGAGCTGTTTTTT	CASSYVETGELFF
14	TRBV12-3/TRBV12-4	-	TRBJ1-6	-	TGTGCCAGCAGTTTGAGCAGGGGAGGGTCACCCCTCCACTTT	CASSLSRGGSPLHF
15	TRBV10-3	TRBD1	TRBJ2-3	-	TGTGCCATCAGTGAGCTGGGACAGGGGGGAGATACGCAGTATTTT	CAISELGQGGDTQYF
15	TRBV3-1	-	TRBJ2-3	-	TGTGCCAGCAGCCGTGGGGACGCCAGCACAGATACGCAGTATTTT	CASSRGDASTDTQYF
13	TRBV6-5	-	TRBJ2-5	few	TGTGCCTGTCAGTCATTCCCCCGAGAGACCCAGTACTTC	CACQSFPRETQYF
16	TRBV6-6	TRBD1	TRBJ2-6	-	TGTGCCAGCAGGGGGACAGGGAGGGCTGGGGCCAACGTCCTGACTTTC	CASRGTGRAGANVLTF
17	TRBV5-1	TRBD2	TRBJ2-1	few	TGCGCCAGCGCGGGACTAGCACCTCCGGGCACCTACAATGAGCAGTTCTTC	CASAGLAPPGTYNEQFF
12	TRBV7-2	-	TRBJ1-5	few	TGTGCCAGCAGCTGGGTAGATCAGCCCCAGCATTTT	CASSWVDQPQHF
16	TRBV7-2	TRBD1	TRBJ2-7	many	TGTGCCAGCAGCTTACTACCACGGACAGGGGGTTTGAAGCAGTACTTC	CASSLLPRTGGLKQYF
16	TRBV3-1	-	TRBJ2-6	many	TGTGCCAGCAGCCAGGGCGGGACGCCTGGGGCCAACGTCCTGACTTTC	CASSQGGTPGANVLTF
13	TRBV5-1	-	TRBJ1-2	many	TGCGCCAGCAGCTCCGGCAGGGATCCTGGCTACACCTTC	CASSSGRDPGYTF
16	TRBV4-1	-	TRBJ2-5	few	TGCGCCAGCAGCCCGAATGGGGGTCTGGGTCAAGAGACCCAGTACTTC	CASSPNGGLGQETQYF
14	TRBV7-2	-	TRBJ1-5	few	TGTGCCAGCAGCCCAGCCGGGGTTTTCCAGCCCCAGCATTTT	CASSPAGVFQPQHF
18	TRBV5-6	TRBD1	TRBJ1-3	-	TGTGCCAGCAGCTTGGGACAGGGGATTACTTATTCTGGAAACACCATATATTTT	CASSLGQGITYSGNTIYF
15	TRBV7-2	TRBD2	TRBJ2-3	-	TGTGCCAGCAGCTTAGTAGCGACTAGCTCAGATACGCAGTATTTT	CASSLVATSSDTQYF
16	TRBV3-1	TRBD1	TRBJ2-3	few	TGTGCCAGCAGCCAAGATCGGGACAGACTCACAGATACGCAGTATTTT	CASSQDRDRLTDTQYF
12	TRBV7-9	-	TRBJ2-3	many	TGTGCCAGCAGCTTCCCCCGAGATACGCAGTATTTT	CASSFPRDTQYF
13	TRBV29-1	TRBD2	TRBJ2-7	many	TGCAGCGCCGGGACTAGCGGCTCCTACGAGCAGTACTTC	CSAGTSGSYEQYF
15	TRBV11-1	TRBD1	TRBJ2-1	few	TGTGCCAGCAGCTTTTCGGACAGGGACTACAATGAGCAGTTCTTC	CASSFSDRDYNEQFF
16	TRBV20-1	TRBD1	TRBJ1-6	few	TGCAGTGCTAGAGATCTCAGGGGGTCCTATAATTCACCCCTCCACTTT	CSARDLRGSYNSPLHF
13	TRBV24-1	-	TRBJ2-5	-	TGTGCCACCAGTGATTTAGTCGGAGAGACCCAGTACTTC	CATSDLVGETQYF
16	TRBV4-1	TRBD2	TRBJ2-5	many	TGCGCCAGCAGCCTCTACCCCGGGACTAGCTCGGAGACCCAGTACTTC	CASSLYPGTSSETQYF
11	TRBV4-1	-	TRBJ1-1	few	TGCGCCAGCAGCCAACAGGAGAGGGCTTTCTTT	CASSQQERAFF
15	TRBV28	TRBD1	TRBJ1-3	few	TGTGCCAGCAGTCTATCGGGACAGGGAGGAAACACCATATATTTT	CASSLSGQGGNTIYF
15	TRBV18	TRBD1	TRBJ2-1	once	TGTGCCAGCTCCCCATCGGCAGGGGGCAAGGATGAGCAGTTCTTC	CASSPSAGGKDEQFF
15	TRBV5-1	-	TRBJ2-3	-	TGCGCCAGCAGCTTATTGGAGACTTGTGGGGATACGCAGTATTTT	CASSLLETCGDTQYF
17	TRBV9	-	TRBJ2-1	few	TGTGCCAGCAGCCCCCGAGGGGGGGGACTGTCCTACAATGAGCAGTTCTTC	CASSPRGGGLSYNEQFF
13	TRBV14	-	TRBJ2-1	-	TGTGCCAGCAGCCCAGTCCAGTTTAATGAGCAGTTCTTC	CASSPVQFNEQFF
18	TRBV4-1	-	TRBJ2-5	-	TGCGCCAGCAGCCAAGATATTGGTTTCGGGGAAGGCGGAGAGACCCAGTACTTC	CASSQDIGFGEGGETQYF
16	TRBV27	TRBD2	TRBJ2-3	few	TGTGCCAGCAGCCCGAGGACTAGCGGGGGGAGAGATACGCAGTATTTT	CASSPRTSGGRDTQYF
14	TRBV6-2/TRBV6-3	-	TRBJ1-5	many	TGTGCCAGCAGGGGGGACGGCAGCAATCAGCCCCAGCATTTT	CASRGDGSNQPQHF
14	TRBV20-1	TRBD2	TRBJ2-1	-	TGCAGTGCTCTTAGCGGGGGGGGTTACAATGAGCAGTTCTTC	CSALSGGGYNEQFF
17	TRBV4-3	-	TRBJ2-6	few	TGCGCCAGCAGCCAAGATTTCCGCGTCTCTGGGGCCAACGTCCTGACTTTC	CASSQDFRVSGANVLTF
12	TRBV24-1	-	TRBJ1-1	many	TGTGCCACCAGGGGTACAAACACTGAAGCTTTCTTT	CATRGTNTEAFF
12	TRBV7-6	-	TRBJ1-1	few	TGTGCCAGCAGCTTAAGCTGGGACGGAGACCTCTTT	CASSLSWDGDLF
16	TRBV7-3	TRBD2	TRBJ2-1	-	TGTGCCAGCAGCTTATCGGGCGGGGGGGCAAGGAATGAGCAGTTCTTC	CASSLSGGGARNEQFF
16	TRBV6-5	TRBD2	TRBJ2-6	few	TGTGCCAGCATGCTAGCGGCTGGAACTGGGGCCAACGTCCTGACTTTC	CASMLAAGTGANVLTF
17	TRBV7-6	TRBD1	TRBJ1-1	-	TGTGCCAGCAGCTTCGCTGCCGGGACAGGGGCCACCGAGGGAGCTTTCTTT	CASSFAAGTGATEGAFF
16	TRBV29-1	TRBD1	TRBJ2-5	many	TGCAGCGTTAAGGGACAGCCTACCATTCACCAAGAGACCCAGTACTTC	CSVKGQPTIHQETQYF
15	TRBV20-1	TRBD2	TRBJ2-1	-	TGCAGTGCGGCTCCCGGTAGCGGGGGCTACAATGAGCAGTTCTTC	CSAAPGSGGYNEQFF
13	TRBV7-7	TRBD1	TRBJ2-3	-	TGTGCTAGCAGCTTAAACGACAGGGAGACGCAGTATTTT	CASSLNDRETQYF
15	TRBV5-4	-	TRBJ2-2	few	TGTGCCAGCAGCCCCATGGATGCGAACACCGGGGAGCTGTTTTTT	CASSPMDANTGELFF
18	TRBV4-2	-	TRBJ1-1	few	TGTGCCAGCAGCCAAACTCCCGGGACCCGGTCGGAGAACACTGAAGCTTTCTTT	CASSQTPGTRSENTEAFF
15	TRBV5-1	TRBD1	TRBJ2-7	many	TGCGCCAGCAGCTTGGGGACAGGGGTGACCTACGAGCAGTACTTC	CASSLGTGVTYEQYF
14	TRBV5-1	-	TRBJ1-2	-	TGCGCCAGCAGCCCGGACCTAAGGAACTATGGCTACACCTTC	CASSPDLRNYGYTF
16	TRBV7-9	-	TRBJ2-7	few	TGTGCCAGCGGTCCGAGGGACATCTCTCTCAGCTACGAGCAGTACTTC	CASGPRDISLSYEQYF
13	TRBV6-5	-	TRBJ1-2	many	TGTGCCAGCAGTTACGGGGTTAACTATGGCTACACCTTC	CASSYGVNYGYTF
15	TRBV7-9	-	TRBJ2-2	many	TGTGCCAGCAGCCCTAGCTCCCTAGCCGGCGGGGAGCTGTTTTTT	CASSPSSLAGGELFF
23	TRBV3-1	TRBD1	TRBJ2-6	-	TGTGCCAGCAGCCAAGATACAGGGGCCTGGGCCAAGACCAAGGACTCTGGGGCCAACGTCCTGACTTTC	CASSQDTGAWAKTKDSGANVLTF
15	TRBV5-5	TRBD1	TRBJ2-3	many	TGTGCCAGCAGCCTTCAGGGGGCCTCCACAGATACGCAGTATTTT	CASSLQGASTDTQYF